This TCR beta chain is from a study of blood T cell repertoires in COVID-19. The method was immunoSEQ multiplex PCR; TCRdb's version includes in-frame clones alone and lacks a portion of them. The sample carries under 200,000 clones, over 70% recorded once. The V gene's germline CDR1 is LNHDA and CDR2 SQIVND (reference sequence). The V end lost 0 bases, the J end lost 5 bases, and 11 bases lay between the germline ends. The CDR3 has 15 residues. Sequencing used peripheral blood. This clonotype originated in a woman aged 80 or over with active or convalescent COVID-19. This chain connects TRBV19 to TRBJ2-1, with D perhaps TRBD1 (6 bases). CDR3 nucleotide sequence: TGTGCCAGTAGTATAGATCGACAGGTTCACAATGAGCAGTTCTTC. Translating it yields CASSIDRQVHNEQFF.